The 8 T cell receptor beta chains listed next were all sequenced from one sample in a study of shared clonotypes between healthy human individuals. Here immunoSEQ multiplex PCR was the method, and the copy in TCRdb shows in-frame clones only, minus some. The sample lists 550,000 to 600,000 clones, around 80% seen once, with 9.5% to 15% in the top ten. Sequencing was done on a sample of PBMCs. The source is a woman between 40 and 55 years old in good health. Some clones in this sample may be carry-over from other donors' samples.

Worth noting for this clone: The CDR3 does not close with the conserved phenylalanine or tryptophan, likely indicating a read error. The CDR3 loop reads CASSPLRREGSEQYL. As DNA, the CDR3 is TGTGCCAGCAGCCCCCTGAGGCGGGAGGGAAGCGAGCAGTACCTC. The chain links TRBV7-2 to TRBJ2-7, with 9 nucleotides matching TRBD2. Germline V gives CDR1 SGHTA, CDR2 FQGNSA. The V gene end was trimmed by 5 bases and the J gene end by 6 bases; junction bases not matched to a gene: 11. The CDR3 totals 15 residues.

This chain links TRBV5-5 with TRBJ1-5; D gene uncertain. Between the trimmed V and J ends, which lost 0 bases and 8 bases, there was a span of 9 bases. In germline, CDR1 is SGHKS, CDR2 YYEKEE (reference sequence). The CDR3 runs 13 residues. The CDR3 loop is CASSLDVGKPQHF. CDR3 nucleotide sequence: TGTGCCAGCAGCTTGGATGTGGGAAAGCCCCAGCATTTT.

The V call is TRBV30, the J call TRBJ2-7; D not certain. Trimming pared 2 bases from V and 5 bases from J, leaving 7 bases between. Germline CDR1 GTSNPN, CDR2 SVGIG (reference sequence). The CDR3 totals 11 residues. Here the CDR3 reads CAWSTNHEQYF. The CDR3 DNA sequence: TGTGCCTGGAGTACTAATCACGAGCAGTACTTC. Variable domain in full (rest from reference TRBV30 and TRBJ2-7): SQTIHQWPATLVQPVGSPLSLECTVEGTSNPNLYWYRQAAGRGLQLLFYSVGIGQISSEVPQNLSASRPQDRQFILSSKKLLLSDSGFYLCAWSTNHEQYFGPGTRLTVT.

The chain has TRBV5-4 and TRBJ2-1; no clear D gene. V lost 0 bases and J lost 0, with 10 bases in between. CDR3 length: 16 amino acids. Germline CDR1 SGHNT, CDR2 YYREEE (reference sequence). CDR3 amino acids: CASSLGARVSYNEQFF. In nucleotides, the CDR3 is TGTGCCAGCAGCTTGGGGGCACGCGTCTCCTACAATGAGCAGTTCTTC.

The count of this clone is one. The chain links TRBV4-1 to TRBJ2-7; D may be TRBD2 (6 bases). CDR3 length: 14 residues. Germline CDR1 is MGHRA and CDR2 is YSYEKL. The V and J ends lost 4 bases and 3 bases respectively, with 13 bases between them. The CDR3 DNA follows: TGCGCCAGCAGCCTGGAGGAGGGTGACTACGAGCAGTACTTC. It specifies CASSLEEGDYEQYF.

J is TRBJ1-2 and V is TRBV18, with D hard to call. Between the trimmed V and J ends, which lost 5 bases and 4 bases, there was a span of 11 bases. Germline-derived CDR1 and CDR2 are KGHSH and LQKENI. There are 13 residues in the CDR3. Here the CDR3 DNA reads TGTGCCAGCTCAGATGGACGAGGCTATGGCTACACCTTC. Protein: CASSDGRGYGYTF.

This clone was picked up a small number of times. The V call is TRBV15, the J call TRBJ2-5; D is unresolved. The CDR3 consists of 14 residues. V gave up 1 base and J gave up 4 bases, with 10 bases separating them. Germline CDR1 reads LNHNV; CDR2 reads YYDKDF (reference sequence). The CDR3 here is CATSRAPGRETQYF. In DNA, the CDR3 is TGTGCCACCAGCAGAGCTCCAGGCCGAGAGACCCAGTACTTC.

The genes are TRBV5-1 and TRBJ2-5; 9 bases are shared with TRBD2. The ends lost 0 bases at V and 5 bases at J; junction bases unmatched: 8. The CDR3 consists of 16 residues. Germline V gene data show CDR1 as SGHRS and CDR2 as YFSETQ. The CDR3 spells CASSLGASGTVETQYF. In DNA form, the CDR3 reads TGCGCCAGCAGCTTGGGTGCTAGCGGGACAGTGGAGACCCAGTACTTC.